The 16 T cell receptor beta chains below all came from one sample that was sequenced in a study of T cell responses to AZD1222 COVID-19 vaccine. TCRdb's table, derived via immunoSEQ multiplex PCR, lists solely in-frame clones and lacks some. The data hold some 120,000 clones, with about 89% observed a single time. Sequenced here: peripheral blood, sampled on day 0 of MenACWY control vaccination. The receptors were gathered from an adult in good health.

The CDR3 region has the DNA TGCGCCAGCAGCTTGGGGACAGGTAACAATGAGCAGTTCTTC. This translates into CASSLGTGNNEQFF. This chain uses TRBV5-1 with TRBJ2-1; 7 nucleotides match TRBD1. Losses at the gene ends were 0 bases for V and 5 bases for J; bases not matched to a gene: 2. Looked up from germline, CDR1 is SGHRS and CDR2 is YFSETQ. This CDR3 comprises 14 residues.

The rearrangement links TRBV3-1 (or the pseudogene TRBV3-2) to TRBJ2-1, with no clear D. This CDR3 has 13 amino acids. CDR1 and CDR2 from the germline V gene are LGHDT and YNNKEL (reference sequence). V was cut by 1 base and J by 6 bases, with 7 bases left in between. CDR3 residues: CASSQGSANEQFF. CDR3 nucleotides: TGTGCCAGCAGCCAAGGGTCCGCCAATGAGCAGTTCTTC.

This clone is a singleton in its sample. The chain uses TRBV11-3 and TRBJ1-1; D perhaps matches TRBD1 (5 bases). The CDR3 has 14 residues. V shed 0 bases and J shed 6 bases, with 11 bases lying between them. Germline-derived CDR1 and CDR2 are SGHNT and YENEEA. CDR3 residues: CASSLEAGPAEAFF. CDR3 nucleotide sequence: TGTGCCAGCAGCTTAGAGGCGGGGCCAGCTGAAGCTTTCTTT.

The gene calls are TRBV6-5 and TRBJ1-4; 7 positions match TRBD1. The ends lost 5 bases at V and 10 bases at J; junction bases unmatched: 13. In germline, CDR1 is MNHEY, CDR2 SVGAGI. CDR3 length: 15 residues. CDR3 in DNA: TGTGCCAGCAGTAGATACCGGGACAGAGGGGGAAAACTGTTTTTT. The encoded protein is CASSRYRDRGGKLFF.

The chain recombines TRBV6-5 with TRBJ1-1; a weak D match, TRBD1 (5 bases). V was clipped by 6 bases and J by 0 bases, with 8 bases between them. Germline V gene sequence: CDR1 MNHEY, CDR2 SVGAGI. The CDR3 extends over 13 amino acids. The CDR3 is CASSPGVNTEAFF. In nucleotides, the CDR3 is TGTGCCAGCAGCCCGGGGGTGAACACTGAAGCTTTCTTT.

This sequence joins TRBV2 and TRBJ2-7; D possibly corresponds to TRBD2 (5 bases). CDR1 is SNHLY and CDR2 is FYNNEI in the germline V gene. V was trimmed by 6 bases and J by 2 bases, leaving 17 bases between them. CDR3 length: 15 residues. The CDR3 here is CASRDVVAKPYEQYF. Written as DNA, the CDR3 is TGTGCCAGCAGAGACGTAGTAGCGAAACCCTACGAGCAGTACTTC. The whole variable domain, filled in from reference TRBV2 and TRBJ2-7, reads EPEVTQTPSHQVTQMGQEVILRCVPISNHLYFYWYRQILGQKVEFLVSFYNNEISEKSEIFDDQFSVERPDGSNFTLKIRSTKLEDSAMYFCASRDVVAKPYEQYFGPGTRLTVT.

The chain links TRBV6-5 to TRBJ1-1; TRBD1 matches at 7 bases. J lost 5 bases, V lost 2 bases, and 8 bases had no gene match. CDR3 length: 15 amino acids. CDR1 MNHEY and CDR2 SVGAGI come from the germline V gene. The CDR3 loop reads CASSYVTGFGTEAFF. The CDR3, as DNA: TGTGCCAGCAGTTACGTGACAGGGTTTGGGACTGAAGCTTTCTTT.

The chain carries TRBV6-6 and TRBJ2-6; TRBD1 matches at 12 bases. Germline V gene data show CDR1 as MNHNY and CDR2 as SVGAGI (reference sequence). This CDR3 region has 16 residues. V dropped 7 bases and J dropped 2; count of bases not matched to a gene: 3. The CDR3 is CASTWDRGPGANVLTF. The CDR3 DNA follows: TGTGCCAGCACTTGGGACAGGGGGCCTGGGGCCAACGTCCTGACTTTC.

This sequence joins TRBV7-3 and TRBJ2-7; 7 positions agree with TRBD1. The CDR3 totals 15 residues. Germline values: CDR1 SGHTA, CDR2 FQGTGA. Trimming cost V 5 bases and J 0 bases; bases outside gene matches: 7. The CDR3 spells CASSPSRDSSYEQYF. The CDR3 coding sequence is TGTGCCAGCAGCCCTTCCCGGGACAGCTCCTACGAGCAGTACTTC.

This chain links TRBV9 with TRBJ2-1; D is unresolved. This CDR3 comprises 15 residues. Deletions cut 4 bases from V and 0 bases from J, with 11 bases between. The germline CDR1 and CDR2 sequences are SGDLS and YYNGEE. This chain's CDR3 is CASSPLRSSYNEQFF. CDR3 bases: TGTGCCAGCAGCCCCCTACGGAGCTCCTACAATGAGCAGTTCTTC.

This clone has a single count. The rearrangement uses TRBV11-2 and TRBJ1-2, with D possibly TRBD1 on 5 matching bases. Germline V gene sequence: CDR1 SGHAT, CDR2 FQNNGV. CDR3 length: 14 amino acids. With 0 bases removed from V and 8 bases from J, the gap between germline ends came to 13 bases. CDR3 nucleotide sequence: TGTGCCAGCAGCTTAGAACGTCTCGGGGGGGGCTACACCTTC. Amino acids: CASSLERLGGGYTF. Full variable domain (remainder filled in from reference TRBV11-2 and TRBJ1-2): EAGVAQSPRYKIIEKRQSVAFWCNPISGHATLYWYQQILGQGPKLLIQFQNNGVVDDSQLPKDRFSAERLKGVDSTLKIQPAKLEDSAVYLCASSLERLGGGYTFGSGTRLTVV.

In this sample, this clone turned up once. The sample carries other DNA sequences with the same CDR3. The CDR3 sequence: CASSPGTGDYNEQFF. In DNA form, the CDR3 reads TGTGCCAGCAGCCCCGGGACAGGGGATTACAATGAGCAGTTCTTC. The chain joins TRBV6-5 to TRBJ2-1; 10 nucleotides match TRBD1. This CDR3 has 15 amino acids. Germline V CDR1 and CDR2: MNHEY, SVGAGI. V dropped 6 bases and J dropped 4; count of bases not matched to a gene: 6.

The chain has TRBV27 and TRBJ1-5; TRBD1 matches 7 bases. CDR1 and CDR2 from the germline V gene are MNHEY and SMNVEV (reference sequence). The CDR3 consists of 14 residues. The V and J ends lost 4 bases and 3 bases, in that order; junction bases with no gene match: 3. CDR3 sequence reads: CASSSQGVNQPQHF. The DNA of the CDR3 is TGTGCCAGCAGTTCTCAGGGGGTCAATCAGCCCCAGCATTTT.

The chain combines TRBV28 with TRBJ2-7, with D perhaps TRBD2 (5 bases). The CDR3 is 14 amino acids. V lost 5 bases and J 0 bases, leaving 11 bases between the germline ends. CDR1 and CDR2 (germline): MDHEN, SYDVKM. The CDR3 loop is CASSPPGYSYEQYF. CDR3 sequence (DNA): TGTGCCAGCAGTCCCCCGGGGTACTCCTACGAGCAGTACTTC.

The chain carries TRBV7-6 and TRBJ1-5; D is uncertain. CDR1 is SGHVS, CDR2 FNYEAQ, per germline. Trimming took off 1 base at V and 0 bases at J, with 13 bases between the two ends. This CDR3 spans 17 amino acids. CDR3 in amino acids: CASSLGAADYSNQPQHF. The DNA for the CDR3 is TGTGCCAGCAGCTTAGGTGCGGCAGACTATAGCAATCAGCCCCAGCATTTT.

The J gene is TRBJ2-7, the V gene TRBV18; 7 bases map to TRBD1. The J segment lost 7 bases and the V segment lost 3 bases, leaving 6 bases of the junction unmatched. Germline assignment: CDR1 KGHSH and CDR2 LQKENI. The CDR3 runs 13 residues. CDR3 nucleotides: TGTGCCAGCTCACCCACGGGACAGTCTGAGCAGTACTTC. Protein sequence: CASSPTGQSEQYF.